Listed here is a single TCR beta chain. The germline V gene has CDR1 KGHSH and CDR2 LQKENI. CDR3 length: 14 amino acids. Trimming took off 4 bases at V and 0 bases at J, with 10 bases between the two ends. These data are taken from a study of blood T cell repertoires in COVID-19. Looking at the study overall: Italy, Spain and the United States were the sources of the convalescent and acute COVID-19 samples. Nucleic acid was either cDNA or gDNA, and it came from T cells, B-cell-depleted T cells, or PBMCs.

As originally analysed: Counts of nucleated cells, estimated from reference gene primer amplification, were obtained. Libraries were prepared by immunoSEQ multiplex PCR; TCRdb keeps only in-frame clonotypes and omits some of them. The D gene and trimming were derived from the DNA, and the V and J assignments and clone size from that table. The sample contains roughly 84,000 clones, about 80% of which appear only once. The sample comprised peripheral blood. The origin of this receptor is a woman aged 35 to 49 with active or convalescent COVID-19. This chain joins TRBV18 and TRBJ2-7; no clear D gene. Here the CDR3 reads CASSLRRSSYEQYF. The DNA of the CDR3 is TGTGCCAGCTCACTTCGGCGGAGCTCCTACGAGCAGTACTTC.